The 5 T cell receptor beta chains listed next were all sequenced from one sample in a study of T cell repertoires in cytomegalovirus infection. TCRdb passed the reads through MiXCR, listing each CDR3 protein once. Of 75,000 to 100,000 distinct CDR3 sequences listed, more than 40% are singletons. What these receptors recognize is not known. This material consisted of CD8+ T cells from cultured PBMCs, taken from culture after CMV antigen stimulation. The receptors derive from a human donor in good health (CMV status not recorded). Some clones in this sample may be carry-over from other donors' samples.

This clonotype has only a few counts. The CDR3 sequence: CSAKPTGAHEQYF. The DNA for the CDR3 is TGCAGTGCTAAACCCACGGGGGCGCATGAGCAGTACTTC. The chain carries TRBV20-1 and TRBJ2-7; the D call may be TRBD1 or TRBD2 (6 bases each). The germline V gene has CDR1 DFQATT and CDR2 SNEGSKA (reference sequence). Trimming shortened V by 4 bases and J by 7 bases, and 17 bases separated the two germline ends. The CDR3 runs 13 residues.

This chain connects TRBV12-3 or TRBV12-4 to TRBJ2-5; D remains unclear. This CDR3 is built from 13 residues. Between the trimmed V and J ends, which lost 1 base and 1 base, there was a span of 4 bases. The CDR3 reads CASSLVGQETQYF. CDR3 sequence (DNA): TGTGCCAGCAGTTTAGTTGGCCAAGAGACCCAGTACTTC.

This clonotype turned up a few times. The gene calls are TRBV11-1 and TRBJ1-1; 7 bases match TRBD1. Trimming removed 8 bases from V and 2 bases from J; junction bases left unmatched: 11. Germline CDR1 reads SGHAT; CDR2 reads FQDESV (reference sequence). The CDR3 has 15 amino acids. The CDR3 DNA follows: TGTGCCAGCTCCGCCTGGGGACAGAGTAACACTGAAGCTTTCTTT. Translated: CASSAWGQSNTEAFF. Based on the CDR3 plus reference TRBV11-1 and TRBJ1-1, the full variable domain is EAEVAQSPRYKITEKSQAVAFWCDPISGHATLYWYRQILGQGPELLVQFQDESVVDDSQLPKDRFSAERLKGVDSTLKIQPAELGDSAMYLCASSAWGQSNTEAFFGQGTRLTVV.

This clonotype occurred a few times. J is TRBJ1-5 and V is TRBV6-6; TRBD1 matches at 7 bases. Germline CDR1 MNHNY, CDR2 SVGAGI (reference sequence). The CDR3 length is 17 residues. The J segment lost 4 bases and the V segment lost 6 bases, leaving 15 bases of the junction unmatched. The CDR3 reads CASSPRPSRDSNQPQHF. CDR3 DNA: TGTGCCAGCAGCCCCAGACCGTCCCGGGACAGTAATCAGCCCCAGCATTTT.

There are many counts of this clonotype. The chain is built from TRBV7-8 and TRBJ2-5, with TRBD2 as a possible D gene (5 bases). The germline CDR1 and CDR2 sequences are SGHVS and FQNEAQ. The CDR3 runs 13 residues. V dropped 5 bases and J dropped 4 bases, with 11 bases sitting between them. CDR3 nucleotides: TGTGCCAGCAGCACAATCGAGGGAGAGACCCAGTACTTC. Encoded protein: CASSTIEGETQYF.